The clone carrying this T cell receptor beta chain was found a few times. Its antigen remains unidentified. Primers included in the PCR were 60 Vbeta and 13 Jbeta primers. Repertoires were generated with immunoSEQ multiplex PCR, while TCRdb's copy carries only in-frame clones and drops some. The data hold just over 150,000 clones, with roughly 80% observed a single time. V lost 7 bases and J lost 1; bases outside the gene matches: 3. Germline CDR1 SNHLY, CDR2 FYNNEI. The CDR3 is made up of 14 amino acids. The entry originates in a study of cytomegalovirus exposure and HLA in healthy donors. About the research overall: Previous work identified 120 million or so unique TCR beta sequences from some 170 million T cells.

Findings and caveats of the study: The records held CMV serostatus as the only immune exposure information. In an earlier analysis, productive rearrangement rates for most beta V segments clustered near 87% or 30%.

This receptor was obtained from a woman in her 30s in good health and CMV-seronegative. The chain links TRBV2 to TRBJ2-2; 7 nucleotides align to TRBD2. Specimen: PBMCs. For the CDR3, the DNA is TGTGCCAGCAAACTAGCGATGAACACCGGGGAGCTGTTTTTT. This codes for CASKLAMNTGELFF.